This TCR beta chain was documented in a study of shared clonotypes between healthy human individuals. Sequenced by immunoSEQ multiplex PCR; TCRdb stores in-frame clones only, minus some. The sample holds about 2.4 million clones, approximately 94% seen once. There were no recent acute infections or vaccinations among the donors, who were healthy HIV-negative adults. This clone came up once. CDR3 size: 15 residues. Germline CDR1 reads KGHSH; CDR2 reads LQKENI. The ends were cut back, 0 bases at V and 5 bases at J, with 13 bases in the middle. The J gene is TRBJ2-5, the V gene TRBV18; D not resolved. The sample consisted of naive CD4+ T cells sorted from blood. Subset here: CD45RA+ positively selected. This TCR was recovered from a man younger than 30 in good health. The CDR3 sequence is CASSPPGLLGETQYF. Written as DNA, the CDR3 is TGTGCCAGCTCACCACCTGGGCTATTGGGCGAGACCCAGTACTTC.